This T cell receptor (beta chain) appears in the sequencing data of a study of T cells in Graves' hyperthyroidism and ophthalmopathy. Study outcomes and limitations: Blood also showed most of the thyroid clonotypes that were expanded above 0.001.

Across 18 months, stable Graves' hyperthyroidism was marked by no progression to ophthalmopathy. Amplified TCR beta CDR3 regions derived from RNA transcripts. Primed by the HTBI set, a first-round RT-PCR was run on the TCR CDR3. TCRdb used MiXCR to reprocess the multiplex PCR reads, holding one entry per CDR3 protein. The sample has approximately 530,000 distinct CDR3 sequences, 16% seen once. The junction had 9 bases not matched to a gene; V was cut back by 11 bases and J by 8 bases. Germline V gives CDR1 SEHNR, CDR2 FQNEAQ (reference sequence). The CDR3 has 13 residues. Concerning this clonotype: What it binds is unknown.

Sequenced: blood. The source is a woman younger than 30 with Graves' hyperthyroidism. The chain has TRBV7-9 and TRBJ2-3; 11 bases match TRBD2. The CDR3 is CAGGTSGDSTQYF. In nucleotides, the CDR3 is TGTGCCGGTGGGACTAGCGGCGACTCTACGCAGTATTTT.